Below are 25 T cell receptor beta chains sequenced from a single sample in a study of CD8+CD57+ T cells in acquired aplastic anemia. The TCR beta profiling, which covered VDJ combination and CDR3 sequence, was carried out using genomic DNA as the template. Via MiXCR, TCRdb re-called the reads, giving one row per CDR3 protein. Here the sample spans around 180,000 distinct CDR3 sequences, under 50% being singletons. The patients chosen for sequencing had shown expansion of CD8+CD57+ cells (detected by flow cytometry). Sequenced: sorted CD4+, CD8+, or CD8+CD57+ T cells (not recorded which) from PBMCs. These receptors were collected from a human donor with aplastic anemia.

This clonotype has just a few counts. CDR3 region: CASSLAPAGTGTQYF. The DNA for the CDR3 is TGTGCCAGCAGCTTAGCTCCAGCCGGGACAGGGACGCAGTATTTT. This chain joins TRBV11-1 and TRBJ2-3; 9 bases are a match to TRBD1. Germline CDR1 is SGHAT and CDR2 is FQDESV (reference sequence). The CDR3 totals 15 residues. V shed 0 bases, J shed 9 bases, and the junction held 7 bases outside the gene matches. Supplemented by reference TRBV11-1 and TRBJ2-3, the full variable domain reads EAEVAQSPRYKITEKSQAVAFWCDPISGHATLYWYRQILGQGPELLVQFQDESVVDDSQLPKDRFSAERLKGVDSTLKIQPAELGDSAMYLCASSLAPAGTGTQYFGPGTRLTVL.

This clonotype was recorded at least ten times. CDR3 DNA sequence: TGTGCCAGCAGCGTAGGACAGCTATCTAACTATGGCTACACCTTC. Its translation: CASSVGQLSNYGYTF. The chain links TRBV9 to TRBJ1-2; possible D gene TRBD1, 5 bases. The V end was cut by 0 bases, the J end by 0 bases, with 9 bases between. Germline CDR1 SGDLS, CDR2 YYNGEE. This CDR3 has 15 residues.

The chain is built from TRBV7-2 and TRBJ1-3; no clear D. Trimming left V 6 bases short and J 0 bases short, with 9 bases between. This CDR3 contains 14 residues. Germline lookup yields CDR1 SGHTA and CDR2 FQGNSA. This chain's CDR3 is CASSPGSSGNTIYF. For the CDR3, the DNA is TGTGCCAGCAGTCCCGGGAGCTCTGGAAACACCATATATTTT.

V is TRBV7-2 and J is TRBJ2-2; TRBD1 matches at 7 bases. V trimming: 5 bases; J trimming: 9 bases; junction bases outside the gene matches: 12. The CDR3 loop spans 15 amino acids. Germline assignment: CDR1 SGHTA and CDR2 FQGNSA. In DNA form, the CDR3 reads TGTGCCAGCAGCATCAGGACAGGTAGTTCGAGGGAGCTGTTTTTT. This sequence encodes CASSIRTGSSRELFF.

This sequence joins TRBV6-5 and TRBJ1-1; maybe TRBD1 (6 bases). CDR1 is MNHEY and CDR2 is SVGAGI in the germline V gene. CDR3 length: 15 amino acids. Trimming removed 2 bases at V and 7 bases at J, with 17 bases between. The CDR3 here is CASSYQDTGGGEAFF. DNA of the CDR3: TGTGCCAGCAGTTACCAGGACACCGGGGGCGGTGAAGCTTTCTTT.

This clonotype occurred many times. The chain joins TRBV9 to TRBJ1-2; TRBD1 matches at 7 bases. The CDR3 totals 16 residues. Unmatched junction bases numbered 12, after V lost 2 bases and J lost 5 bases. Germline V gene sequence: CDR1 SGDLS, CDR2 YYNGEE. The CDR3 spells CASSVQQGSLSYGYTF. The CDR3 DNA is TGTGCCAGCAGCGTTCAACAGGGGAGTCTTAGTTATGGCTACACCTTC.

The J gene is TRBJ2-7, the V gene TRBV10-3; TRBD2 matches at 7 bases. CDR1 is ENHRY and CDR2 is SYGVKD in the germline V gene. The CDR3 sequence is 15 residues long. With V trimmed by 0 bases and J by 3 bases, 5 bases remained unmatched. The CDR3 DNA reads TGTGCCATCAGTGAGTCGGCTAGCGGCGTCTACGAGCAGTACTTC. This codes for CAISESASGVYEQYF.

Remarks on this clonotype: It may be a read error: a sequence one base away is much more abundant. The chain joins TRBV5-1 to TRBJ2-1; D gene unclear. CDR1 and CDR2 from the germline V gene are SGHRS and YFSETQ. CDR3 length: 14 amino acids. In DNA, the CDR3 is TGCGCCAGCCTGTCGCCAAGCTCCTACAATAAGCAGTTCTTC. Encoded protein: CASLSPSSYNKQFF.

CDR3 DNA sequence: TGTGCCATCAGGCCAGGGGGCAGGAATGAAGCTTTCTTT. Translation: CAIRPGGRNEAFF. This chain uses TRBV10-3 with TRBJ1-1; 8 bases align to TRBD1. CDR3 length: 13 residues. Looked up from germline, CDR1 is ENHRY and CDR2 is SYGVKD. Trimming at V came to 6 bases and at J to 7 bases, leaving 7 bases not matched to a gene.

The rearrangement links TRBV24-1 to TRBJ2-3; TRBD1 aligns across 7 bases. The CDR3 has 14 residues. CDR1 and CDR2 (germline): KGHDR, SFDVKD. V shed 3 bases, J shed 4 bases, and the junction held 3 bases outside the gene matches. Here the CDR3 DNA reads TGTGCCACCAGTGATGAGGGGGCTGCAGATACGCAGTATTTT. This translates into CATSDEGAADTQYF.

This clonotype was seen many times. This sequence joins TRBV19 and TRBJ2-7; 7 nucleotides align to TRBD1. This CDR3 is 12 amino acids long. The V and J ends lost 11 bases and 2 bases, in that order; junction bases with no gene match: 6. In germline, CDR1 is LNHDA, CDR2 SQIVND (reference sequence). The CDR3 DNA reads as TGTGCCTCAGGGGACAGTGCCTACGAGCAGTACTTC. Protein product: CASGDSAYEQYF. The whole variable domain, remainder taken from reference TRBV19 and TRBJ2-7, is DGGITQSPKYLFRKEGQNVTLSCEQNLNHDAMYWYRQDPGQGLRLIYYSQIVNDFQKGDIAEGYSVSREKKESFPLTVTSAQKNPTAFYLCASGDSAYEQYFGPGTRLTVT.

The genes are TRBV27 and TRBJ1-2; perhaps TRBD1 as D (6 bases). Germline V gene sequence: CDR1 MNHEY, CDR2 SMNVEV (reference sequence). Trimming took 3 bases from V and 6 from J, leaving 14 bases between them. The CDR3 spans 14 residues. The CDR3 DNA sequence: TGTGCCAGCAGTTTTGTCCGAGGGGGGCATGGCTACACCTTC. Its translation: CASSFVRGGHGYTF.

This clonotype was seen at least ten times. V usage is TRBV6-6 and J usage is TRBJ1-6; D gene unclear. The CDR3 contains 15 residues. Trimming shortened V by 2 bases and J by 7 bases, and 12 bases separated the two germline ends. Per germline, CDR1 MNHNY and CDR2 SVGAGI (reference sequence). The CDR3 sequence: CASSYKRIRNSPLHF. The CDR3 coding sequence is TGTGCCAGCAGTTACAAGAGGATTCGGAATTCACCCCTCCACTTT.

V and J are TRBV10-3 and TRBJ1-3, with a possible D match to TRBD1 (5 bases). The CDR3 loop spans 12 amino acids. Germline V gene data show CDR1 as ENHRY and CDR2 as SYGVKD. Trimming stripped 7 bases from V and 8 bases from J, with 12 bases between. CDR3 sequence reads: CAIKLRGDTIYF. Written as DNA, the CDR3 is TGTGCCATCAAGCTCCGAGGGGACACCATATATTTT.

The CDR3 DNA sequence: TGTGCCAGCAGCACGGACAGGGTATCCTACGAGCAGTACTTC. Translated: CASSTDRVSYEQYF. The gene calls are TRBV5-4 and TRBJ2-7; 8 bases agree with TRBD1. V lost 4 bases, J lost 1 base, and 4 bases stayed unmatched. The CDR3 sequence is 14 residues long. The V gene's germline CDR1 is SGHNT and CDR2 YYREEE (reference sequence).

The table lists this clonotype with many counts. The J gene is TRBJ1-2, the V gene TRBV29-1; the D is unclear. Germline values: CDR1 SQVTM, CDR2 ANQGSEA. V lost 8 bases to trimming and J lost 6 bases, with 13 bases between them. The CDR3 has 11 amino acids. In DNA form, the CDR3 reads TGCAGCTACGTGGACCCCCATGGCTACACCTTC. Its protein is CSYVDPHGYTF.

The CDR3 DNA sequence: TGTGCCATCATGCGGGGTATCTATGGCTACACCTTC. Its translation is CAIMRGIYGYTF. This chain connects TRBV10-3 to TRBJ1-2; D call uncertain. CDR3 length equals 12 residues. CDR1 ENHRY and CDR2 SYGVKD come from the germline V gene. V lost 7 bases, J lost 4 bases, and 10 bases lay in between.

The chain joins TRBV10-3 to TRBJ1-6, with D uncertain. The germline V gene encodes CDR1 ENHRY and CDR2 SYGVKD. The CDR3 contains 16 residues. Trimming pared 6 bases from V and 0 bases from J, leaving 12 bases between. The CDR3 spells CAIRDPHASYNSPLHF. DNA of the CDR3: TGTGCCATCAGGGACCCTCACGCCTCCTATAATTCACCCCTCCACTTT.

CDR3 residues: CAISALCSNQPQHF. The CDR3 DNA is TGTGCCATCAGTGCACTGTGTAGCAATCAGCCCCAGCATTTT. The chain uses TRBV10-3 and TRBJ1-5; D gene uncertain. V was trimmed by 4 bases and J by 0 bases, leaving 7 bases between them. From germline, CDR1 is ENHRY and CDR2 SYGVKD. The CDR3 length is 14 residues.

The chain has TRBV29-1 and TRBJ2-3, with 7 bases matching TRBD1. In germline, CDR1 is SQVTM, CDR2 ANQGSEA. The CDR3 is 12 residues long. J lost 4 bases, V lost 6 bases, and 4 bases had no gene match. This CDR3 is CSVRQGADTQYF. CDR3 nucleotides: TGCAGCGTCCGACAGGGAGCAGATACGCAGTATTTT.

CDR3 sequence: CASSADSPNTGELFF. Written as DNA, the CDR3 is TGTGCCAGCAGTGCTGACAGCCCGAACACCGGGGAGCTGTTTTTT. This chain links TRBV2 with TRBJ2-2; possible D gene TRBD1, 5 bases. The CDR3 loop spans 15 amino acids. Looked up from germline, CDR1 is SNHLY and CDR2 is FYNNEI. Trimming took off 4 bases at V and 0 bases at J, with 9 bases between the two ends. Variable domain in full (rest from reference TRBV2 and TRBJ2-2): EPEVTQTPSHQVTQMGQEVILRCVPISNHLYFYWYRQILGQKVEFLVSFYNNEISEKSEIFDDQFSVERPDGSNFTLKIRSTKLEDSAMYFCASSADSPNTGELFFGEGSRLTVL.

Comment on this clonotype: Since a much larger clone is just one base distant, this may be a read error. The chain links TRBV4-2 to TRBJ2-5; TRBD1 might be the D (6 bases). Per the germline V gene, CDR1 is LGHNA and CDR2 is YNFKEQ. Deletions cut 3 bases from V and 0 bases from J, with 14 bases between. The CDR3 is 16 residues long. The DNA for the CDR3 is TGTGCCAGCAGCCATGGACAGTGCGGCTACCAAGAGACCCAGTACTTC. As protein: CASSHGQCGYQETQYF.

Points on this clonotype: It may be a read error: a sequence one base away is much more abundant. V is TRBV9 and J is TRBJ2-1, with 8 bases fitting TRBD2. The germline V gene has CDR1 SGDLS and CDR2 YYNGEE. The CDR3 extends over 15 amino acids. The CDR3 nucleotides read TGTGCCGGCAGCGTAGGGGCGGGGGGCAGCAATGAGCAGTTCTTC. Translation: CAGSVGAGGSNEQFF.

This clonotype was seen a few times. J is TRBJ2-7 and V is TRBV7-9, with 11 bases fitting TRBD1. The CDR3 runs 15 residues. CDR1 and CDR2 from the germline V gene are SEHNR and FQNEAQ (reference sequence). V shed 0 bases, J shed 7 bases, and the junction held 5 bases outside the gene matches. CDR3 in amino acids: CASSLAGTGGFEQYF. The CDR3 nucleotides read TGTGCCAGCAGCTTAGCCGGGACAGGGGGATTTGAGCAGTACTTC.

The chain joins TRBV2 to TRBJ1-1; D uncertain. Germline V CDR1 and CDR2: SNHLY, FYNNEI. V was trimmed by 6 bases and J by 0 bases, leaving 11 bases between them. This CDR3 contains 14 residues. The CDR3 here is CASRLERMNTEAFF. CDR3 in DNA: TGTGCCAGCAGATTGGAGAGAATGAACACTGAAGCTTTCTTT.